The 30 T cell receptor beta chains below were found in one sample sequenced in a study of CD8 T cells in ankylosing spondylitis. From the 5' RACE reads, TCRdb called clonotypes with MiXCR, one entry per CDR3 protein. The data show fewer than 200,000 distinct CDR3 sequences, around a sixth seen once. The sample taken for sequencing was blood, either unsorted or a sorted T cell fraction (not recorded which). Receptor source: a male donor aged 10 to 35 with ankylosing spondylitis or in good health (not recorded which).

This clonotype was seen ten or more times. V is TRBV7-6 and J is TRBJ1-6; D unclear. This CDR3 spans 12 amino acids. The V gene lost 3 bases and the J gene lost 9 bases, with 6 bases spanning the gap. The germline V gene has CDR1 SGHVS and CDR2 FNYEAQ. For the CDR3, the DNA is TGTGCCAGCAGCTTTATGCGTTCACCCCTCCACTTT. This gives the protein CASSFMRSPLHF.

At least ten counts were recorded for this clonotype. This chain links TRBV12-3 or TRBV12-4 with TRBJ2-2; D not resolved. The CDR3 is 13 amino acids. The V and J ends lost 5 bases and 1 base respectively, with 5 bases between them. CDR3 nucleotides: TGTGCCAGCAGTATCAAGAACACCGGGGAGCTGTTTTTT. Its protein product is CASSIKNTGELFF.

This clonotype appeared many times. CDR3 sequence (DNA): TGTGCCAGCAGCATCGGACTAGCGGGAGGGACAGATACGCAGTATTTT. Translating it yields CASSIGLAGGTDTQYF. V gene TRBV7-2 combines with J gene TRBJ2-3, with 15 bases matching TRBD2. Germline trimming cut 5 bases from V and 3 bases from J; bases unmatched to any gene: 3. The CDR3 loop spans 16 amino acids. CDR1 SGHTA and CDR2 FQGNSA come from the germline V gene.

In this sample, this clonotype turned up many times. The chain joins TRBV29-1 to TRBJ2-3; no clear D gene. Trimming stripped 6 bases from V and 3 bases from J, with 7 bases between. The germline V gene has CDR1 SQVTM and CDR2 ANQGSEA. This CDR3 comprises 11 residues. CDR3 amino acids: CSVISTDTQYF. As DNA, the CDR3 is TGCAGCGTGATATCGACAGATACGCAGTATTTT.

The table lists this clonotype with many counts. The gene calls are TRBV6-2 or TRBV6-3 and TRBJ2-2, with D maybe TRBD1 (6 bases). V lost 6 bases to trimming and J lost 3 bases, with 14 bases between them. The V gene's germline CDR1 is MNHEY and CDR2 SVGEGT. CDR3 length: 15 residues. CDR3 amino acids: CASSPRQDYTGELFF. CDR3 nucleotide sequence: TGTGCCAGCAGCCCTCGACAGGATTACACCGGGGAGCTGTTTTTT.

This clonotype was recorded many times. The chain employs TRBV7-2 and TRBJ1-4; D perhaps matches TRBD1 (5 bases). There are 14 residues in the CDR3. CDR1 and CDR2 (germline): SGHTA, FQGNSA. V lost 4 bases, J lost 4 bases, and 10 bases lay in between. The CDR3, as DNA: TGTGCCAGCAGCTCCCGGGGGGGTAATGAAAAACTGTTTTTT. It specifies CASSSRGGNEKLFF.

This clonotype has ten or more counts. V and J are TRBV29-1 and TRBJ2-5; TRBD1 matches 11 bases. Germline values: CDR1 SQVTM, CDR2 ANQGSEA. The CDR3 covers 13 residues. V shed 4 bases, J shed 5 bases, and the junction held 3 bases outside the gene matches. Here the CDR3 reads CSVGDRGGETQYF. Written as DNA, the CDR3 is TGCAGCGTTGGGGACAGGGGGGGGGAGACCCAGTACTTC.

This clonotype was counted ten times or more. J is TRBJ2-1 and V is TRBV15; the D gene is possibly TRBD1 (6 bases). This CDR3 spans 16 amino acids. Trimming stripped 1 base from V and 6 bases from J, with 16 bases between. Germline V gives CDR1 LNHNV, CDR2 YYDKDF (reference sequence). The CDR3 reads CATSRGAGARINEQFF. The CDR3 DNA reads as TGTGCCACCAGCAGAGGCGCAGGGGCTCGTATCAATGAGCAGTTCTTC.

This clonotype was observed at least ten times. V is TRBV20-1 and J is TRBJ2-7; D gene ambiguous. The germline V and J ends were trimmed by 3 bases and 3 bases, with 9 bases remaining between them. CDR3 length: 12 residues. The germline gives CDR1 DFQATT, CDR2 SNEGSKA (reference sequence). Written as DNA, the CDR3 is TGCAGTGCTAGCTCCAGCAACTACGAGCAGTACTTC. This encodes CSASSSNYEQYF.

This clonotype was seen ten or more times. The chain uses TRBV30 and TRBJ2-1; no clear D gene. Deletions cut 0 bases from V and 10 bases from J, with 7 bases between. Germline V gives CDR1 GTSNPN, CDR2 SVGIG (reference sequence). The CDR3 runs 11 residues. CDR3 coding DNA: TGTGCCTGGAGTGTACTGAGGGAGCAGTTCTTC. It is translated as CAWSVLREQFF.

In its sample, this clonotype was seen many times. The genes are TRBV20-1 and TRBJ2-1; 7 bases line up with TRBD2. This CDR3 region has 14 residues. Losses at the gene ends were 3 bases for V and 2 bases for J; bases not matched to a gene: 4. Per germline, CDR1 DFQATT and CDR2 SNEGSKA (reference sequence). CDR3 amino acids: CSASTGGAYNEQFF. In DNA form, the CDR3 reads TGCAGTGCTAGTACGGGAGGCGCCTACAATGAGCAGTTCTTC.

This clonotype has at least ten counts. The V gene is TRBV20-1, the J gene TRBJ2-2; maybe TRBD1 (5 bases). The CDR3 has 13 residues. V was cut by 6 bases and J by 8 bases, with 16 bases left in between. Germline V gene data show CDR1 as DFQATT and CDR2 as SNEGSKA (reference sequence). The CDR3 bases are TGCAGTGCAGCTAAGCCTGGGGCAGGGGAGCTGTTTTTT. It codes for CSAAKPGAGELFF.

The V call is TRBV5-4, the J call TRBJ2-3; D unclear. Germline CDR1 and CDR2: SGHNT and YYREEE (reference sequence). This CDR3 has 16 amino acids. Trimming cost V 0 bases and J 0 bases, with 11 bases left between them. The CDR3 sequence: CASSLDRVSSTDTQYF. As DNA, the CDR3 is TGTGCCAGCAGCTTGGATAGGGTGTCGAGCACAGATACGCAGTATTTT. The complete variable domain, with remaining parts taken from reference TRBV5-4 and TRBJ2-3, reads ETGVTQSPTHLIKTRGQQVTLRCSSQSGHNTVSWYQQALGQGPQFIFQYYREEENGRGNFPPRFSGLQFPNYSSELNVNALELDDSALYLCASSLDRVSSTDTQYFGPGTRLTVL.

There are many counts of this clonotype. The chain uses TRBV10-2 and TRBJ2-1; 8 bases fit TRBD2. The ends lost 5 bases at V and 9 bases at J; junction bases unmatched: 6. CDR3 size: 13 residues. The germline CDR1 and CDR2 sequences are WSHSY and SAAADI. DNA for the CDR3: TGCGCCAGCAGTTCTCCCGGGGGGGGTGAGCAGTTCTTC. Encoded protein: CASSSPGGGEQFF.

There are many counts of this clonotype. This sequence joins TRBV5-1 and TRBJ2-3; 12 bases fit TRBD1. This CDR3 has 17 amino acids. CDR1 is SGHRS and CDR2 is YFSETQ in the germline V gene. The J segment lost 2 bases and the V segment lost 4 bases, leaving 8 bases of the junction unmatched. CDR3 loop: CASSLGTGGEHTDTQYF. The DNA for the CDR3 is TGCGCCAGCAGCCTCGGGACAGGGGGCGAGCACACAGATACGCAGTATTTT.

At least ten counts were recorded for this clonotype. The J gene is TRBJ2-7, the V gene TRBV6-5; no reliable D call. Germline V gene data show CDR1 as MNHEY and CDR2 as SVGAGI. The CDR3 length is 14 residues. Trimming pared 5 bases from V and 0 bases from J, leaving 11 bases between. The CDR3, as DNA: TGTGCCAGCAGTAATGACGGAGTCTCCTACGAGCAGTACTTC. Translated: CASSNDGVSYEQYF.

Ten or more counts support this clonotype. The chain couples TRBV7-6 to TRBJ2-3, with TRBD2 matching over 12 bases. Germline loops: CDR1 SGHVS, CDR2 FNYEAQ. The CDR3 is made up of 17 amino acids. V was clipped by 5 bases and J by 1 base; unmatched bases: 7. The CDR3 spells CASSQRLAGDGTDTQYF. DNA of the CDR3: TGTGCCAGCAGCCAGCGACTAGCGGGAGACGGCACAGATACGCAGTATTTT.

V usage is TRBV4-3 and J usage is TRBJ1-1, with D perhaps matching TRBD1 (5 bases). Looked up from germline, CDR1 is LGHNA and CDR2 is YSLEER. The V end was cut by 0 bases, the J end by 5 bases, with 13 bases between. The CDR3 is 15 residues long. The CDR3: CASSQEAGRWTEAFF. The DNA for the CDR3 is TGCGCCAGCAGCCAAGAAGCAGGGAGATGGACTGAAGCTTTCTTT.

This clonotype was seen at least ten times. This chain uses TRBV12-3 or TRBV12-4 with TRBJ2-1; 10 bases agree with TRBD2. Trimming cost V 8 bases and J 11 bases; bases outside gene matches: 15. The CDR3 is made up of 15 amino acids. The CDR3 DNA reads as TGTGCCAGCCGAGGGGGGACTAGCGCCCAACCCAAGCAGTTCTTC. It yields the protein CASRGGTSAQPKQFF.

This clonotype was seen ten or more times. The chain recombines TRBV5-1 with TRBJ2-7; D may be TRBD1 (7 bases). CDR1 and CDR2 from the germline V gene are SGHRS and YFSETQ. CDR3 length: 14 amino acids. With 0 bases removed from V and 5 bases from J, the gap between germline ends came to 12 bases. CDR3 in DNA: TGCGCCAGCAGCTTGGTCCAGGGGGGACACGAGCAGTACGTC. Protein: CASSLVQGGHEQYV.

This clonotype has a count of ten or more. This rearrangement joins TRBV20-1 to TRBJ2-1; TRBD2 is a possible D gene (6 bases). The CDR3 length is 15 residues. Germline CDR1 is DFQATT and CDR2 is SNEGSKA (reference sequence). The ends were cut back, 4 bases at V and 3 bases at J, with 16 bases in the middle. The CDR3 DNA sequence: TGCAGTGCTACAACCTCCGGGACTTACTACAATGAGCAGTTCTTC. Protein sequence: CSATTSGTYYNEQFF.

The CDR3 is CASSDYDRGGFAEAFF. The CDR3 DNA reads as TGTGCCAGCAGTGACTACGACAGGGGGGGTTTCGCTGAAGCTTTCTTT. The V call is TRBV28, the J call TRBJ1-1; 9 bases map to TRBD1. Per the germline V gene, CDR1 is MDHEN and CDR2 is SYDVKM. The J segment lost 6 bases and the V segment lost 5 bases, leaving 13 bases of the junction unmatched. The CDR3 runs 16 residues.

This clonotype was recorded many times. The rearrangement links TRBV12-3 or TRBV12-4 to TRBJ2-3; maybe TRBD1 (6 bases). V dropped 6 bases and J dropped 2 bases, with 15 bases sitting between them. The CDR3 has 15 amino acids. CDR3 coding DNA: TGTGCCAGCAGACCCACAGGGTACTCCACAGATACGCAGTATTTT. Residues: CASRPTGYSTDTQYF.

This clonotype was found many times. The CDR3 bases are TGTGCCAGCAGTCCGAGGGGCGGACAAGAGACCCAGTACTTC. Translated: CASSPRGGQETQYF. The chain couples TRBV12-3 or TRBV12-4 to TRBJ2-5; D is tentatively TRBD1 or TRBD2 (5 bases each). Deletions cut 5 bases from V and 2 bases from J, with 12 bases between. The CDR3 runs 14 residues.

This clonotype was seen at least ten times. The CDR3 loop reads CASSLAALHGELFF. The CDR3 DNA reads as TGTGCCAGCAGTTTAGCAGCTTTGCACGGGGAGCTGTTTTTT. This sequence joins TRBV27 and TRBJ2-2; D unresolved. CDR3 length: 14 amino acids. Germline assignment: CDR1 MNHEY and CDR2 SMNVEV (reference sequence). V was clipped by 2 bases and J by 7 bases, with 11 bases between them.

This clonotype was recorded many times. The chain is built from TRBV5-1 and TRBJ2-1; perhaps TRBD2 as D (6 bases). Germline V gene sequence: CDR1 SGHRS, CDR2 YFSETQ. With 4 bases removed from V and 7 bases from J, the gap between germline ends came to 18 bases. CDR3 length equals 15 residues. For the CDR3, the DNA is TGCGCCAGCAGCACGCGACTAGGGTCCTTGAATGAGCAGTTCTTC. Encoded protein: CASSTRLGSLNEQFF.

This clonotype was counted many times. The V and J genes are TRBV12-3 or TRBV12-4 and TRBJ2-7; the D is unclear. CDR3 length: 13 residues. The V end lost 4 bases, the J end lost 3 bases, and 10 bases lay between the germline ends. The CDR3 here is CASSSPTNYEQYF. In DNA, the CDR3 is TGTGCCAGCAGTTCCCCTACCAACTACGAGCAGTACTTC.

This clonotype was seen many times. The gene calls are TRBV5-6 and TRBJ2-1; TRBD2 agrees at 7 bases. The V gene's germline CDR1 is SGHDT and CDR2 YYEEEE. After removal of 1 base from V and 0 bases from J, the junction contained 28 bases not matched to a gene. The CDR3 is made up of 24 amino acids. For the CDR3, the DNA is TGTGCCAGCAGCTTGATGGGGGGTTGGCCCTCTTTGGAGCTAGCGGTCTTCTCCTACAATGAGCAGTTCTTC. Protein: CASSLMGGWPSLELAVFSYNEQFF.

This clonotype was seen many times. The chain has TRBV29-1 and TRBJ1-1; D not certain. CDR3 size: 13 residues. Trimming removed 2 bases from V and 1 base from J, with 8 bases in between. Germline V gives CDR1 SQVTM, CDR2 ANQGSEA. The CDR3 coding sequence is TGCAGCGTTGAACATCCAGAGAACACTGAAGCTTTCTTT. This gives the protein CSVEHPENTEAFF.

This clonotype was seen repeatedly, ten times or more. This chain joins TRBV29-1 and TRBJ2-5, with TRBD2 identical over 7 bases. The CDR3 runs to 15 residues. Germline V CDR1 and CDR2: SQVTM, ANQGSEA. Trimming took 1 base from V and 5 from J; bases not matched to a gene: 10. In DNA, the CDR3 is TGCAGCGTTGAAGCTGGGACTATTTACCGGGAGACCCAGTACTTC. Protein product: CSVEAGTIYRETQYF.